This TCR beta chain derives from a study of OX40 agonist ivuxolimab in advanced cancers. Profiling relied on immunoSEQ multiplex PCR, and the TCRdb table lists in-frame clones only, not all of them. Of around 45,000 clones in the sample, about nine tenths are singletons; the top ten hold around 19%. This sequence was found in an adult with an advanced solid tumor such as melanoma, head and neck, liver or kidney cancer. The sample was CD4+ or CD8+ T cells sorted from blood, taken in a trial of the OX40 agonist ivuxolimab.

The CDR3 coding sequence is TGTGCCAGCAGCTTGGGGACTAGCTCGTGGAACGAGCAGTACTTC. Protein product: CASSLGTSSWNEQYF. The chain couples TRBV5-4 to TRBJ2-7, with 8 bases matching TRBD2. V shed 0 bases and J 5 bases; nucleotides not matched to a gene: 7. From germline, CDR1 is SGHNT and CDR2 YYREEE (reference sequence). This CDR3 spans 15 amino acids.